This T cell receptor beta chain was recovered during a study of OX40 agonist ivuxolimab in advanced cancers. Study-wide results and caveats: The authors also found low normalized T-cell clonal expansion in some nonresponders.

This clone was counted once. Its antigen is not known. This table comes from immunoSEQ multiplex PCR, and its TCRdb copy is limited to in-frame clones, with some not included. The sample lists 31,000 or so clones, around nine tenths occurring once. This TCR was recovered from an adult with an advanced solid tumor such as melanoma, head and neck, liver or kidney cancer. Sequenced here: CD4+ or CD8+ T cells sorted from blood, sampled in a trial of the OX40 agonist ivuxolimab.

CDR3 loop: CASSPDRGKEDTEAFF. The CDR3 DNA is TGTGCCAGCAGTCCAGACAGGGGAAAAGAAGACACTGAAGCTTTCTTT. The chain links TRBV7-6 to TRBJ1-1, with 8 bases aligning to TRBD1. V shed 6 bases and J 3 bases; nucleotides not matched to a gene: 12. Germline loops: CDR1 SGHVS, CDR2 FNYEAQ. The CDR3 has 16 amino acids.